These 20 T cell receptor beta chains came from one sample sequenced in a study of T cells in Graves' hyperthyroidism and ophthalmopathy. The TCR beta CDR3 regions underwent amplification using RNA transcripts as the source. The TCR CDR3 was amplified in a first-round RT-PCR using the HTBI primer set. TCRdb recomputed calls from the multiplex PCR reads with MiXCR, one row per CDR3 protein. The repertoire holds roughly 500,000 distinct CDR3 sequences, about 16% seen once, with around 32% in the top ten. Sample: blood. The receptors here all came from a woman in her thirties with Graves' ophthalmopathy.

This clonotype occurred many times. The rearrangement joins TRBV28 to TRBJ2-3; TRBD1 agrees at 8 bases. The CDR3 loop spans 15 amino acids. The germline gives CDR1 MDHEN, CDR2 SYDVKM. V lost 6 bases, J lost 4 bases, and 9 bases stayed unmatched. CDR3 sequence: CASSPRGRKADTQYF. The CDR3 nucleotides are TGTGCCAGCAGCCCCAGGGGGCGCAAGGCAGATACGCAGTATTTT. The complete variable domain, with remaining parts taken from reference TRBV28 and TRBJ2-3, reads DVKVTQSSRYLVKRTGEKVFLECVQDMDHENMFWYRQDPGLGLRLIYFSYDVKMKEKGDIPEGYSVSREKKERFSLILESASTNQTSMYLCASSPRGRKADTQYFGPGTRLTVL.

Comments on this clonotype: One junction end does not reproduce the germline sequence, and a read error may be involved. V and J are TRBV7-9 and TRBJ2-1; D is uncertain. The germline CDR1 and CDR2 sequences are SEHNR and FQNEAQ (reference sequence). This CDR3 is 15 amino acids long. The CDR3 reads CANSLVGGSYNEQFF. In nucleotides, the CDR3 is TGTGCCAACAGCCTCGTCGGTGGCAGCTACAATGAGCAGTTCTTC. Full variable domain (rest looked up from reference TRBV7-9 and TRBJ2-1): DTGVSQNPRHKITKRGQNVTFRCDPISEHNRLYWYRQTLGQGPEFLTYFQNEAQLEKSRLLSDRFSAERPKGSFSTLEIQRTEQGDSAMYLCANSLVGGSYNEQFFGPGTRLTVL.

This clonotype occurred many times. The chain carries TRBV4-3 and TRBJ2-1, with 12 bases identical to TRBD2. Germline loops: CDR1 LGHNA, CDR2 YSLEER. The V segment lost 4 bases and the J segment 8 bases; nucleotides outside the gene matches: 15. The CDR3 is 18 amino acids. The CDR3 loop reads CASSPNPPGLAGWDEQFF. The CDR3 DNA reads TGCGCCAGCAGCCCCAACCCCCCGGGACTAGCGGGTTGGGATGAGCAGTTCTTC.

The V gene is TRBV6-1, the J gene TRBJ2-3; 7 positions match TRBD1. V shed 1 base, J shed 0 bases, and the junction held 10 bases outside the gene matches. The CDR3 has 18 residues. Germline values: CDR1 MNHNS, CDR2 SASEGT. The CDR3 loop reads CASSEGERGLFSTDTQYF. The CDR3 DNA reads TGTGCCAGCAGTGAAGGGGAAAGGGGGCTGTTTAGCACAGATACGCAGTATTTT.

This clonotype has more than one count but fewer than ten. The DNA of the CDR3 is TGTGCCAGCAGTTACTCGACACATGAAGAGACCCAGTACTTC. Translating it yields CASSYSTHEETQYF. The chain is built from TRBV6-5 and TRBJ2-5; D remains ambiguous. Germline CDR1 MNHEY, CDR2 SVGAGI. Trimming took 0 bases from V and 3 from J, leaving 8 bases between them. The CDR3 loop spans 14 amino acids.

The rearrangement links TRBV7-8 to TRBJ2-7; D uncertain. CDR1 SGHVS and CDR2 FQNEAQ come from the germline V gene. CDR3 length: 12 amino acids. V was trimmed by 4 bases and J by 5 bases, leaving 9 bases between them. The CDR3 DNA reads as TGTGCCAGCAGCTCCGAACTTGACGAGCAGTACTTC. Its protein product is CASSSELDEQYF.

Details on this clonotype: This may be a read error: a much more frequent sequence differs by one nucleotide. The chain has TRBV28 and TRBJ1-2; 7 bases are shared with TRBD1. Per the germline V gene, CDR1 is MDHEN and CDR2 is SYDVKM. The CDR3 is made up of 13 amino acids. V gave up 6 bases and J gave up 12 bases; unmatched junction bases: 13. The CDR3 protein is CASSPGDRAGHTF. As DNA, the CDR3 is TGTGCCAGCAGCCCGGGCGACAGGGCGGGCCACACCTTC.

This rearrangement joins TRBV7-8 to TRBJ2-7; possible D gene TRBD2, 6 bases. The germline gives CDR1 SGHVS, CDR2 FQNEAQ. The CDR3 consists of 16 residues. The V end lost 1 base, the J end lost 3 bases, and 16 bases lay between the germline ends. In DNA, the CDR3 is TGTGCCAGCAGCTTAGATAGAGAAACTAGCCGCTACGAGCAGTACTTC. Residues: CASSLDRETSRYEQYF.

This clonotype was seen ten or more times. The chain combines TRBV7-2 with TRBJ2-4, with D perhaps matching TRBD2 (6 bases). In germline, CDR1 is SGHTA, CDR2 FQGNSA. The V end lost 1 base, the J end lost 3 bases, and 13 bases lay between the germline ends. This CDR3 has 16 amino acids. CDR3 residues: CASSLGGSGLKNIQYF. In DNA, the CDR3 is TGTGCCAGCAGCTTAGGGGGTAGCGGCCTCAAAAACATTCAGTACTTC.

This clonotype was observed at least ten times. V and J are TRBV28 and TRBJ2-7; 8 positions match TRBD2. The CDR3 covers 16 residues. Germline values: CDR1 MDHEN, CDR2 SYDVKM. Losses at the gene ends were 4 bases for V and 0 bases for J; bases not matched to a gene: 8. This chain's CDR3 is CASSSMDSGNSYEQYF. Written as DNA, the CDR3 is TGTGCCAGCAGTTCGATGGATAGCGGGAACTCCTACGAGCAGTACTTC.

This clonotype was recorded many times. The J gene is TRBJ1-1, the V gene TRBV20-1; TRBD1 matches 7 bases. With V trimmed by 0 bases and J by 3 bases, 10 bases remained unmatched. CDR1 and CDR2 (germline): DFQATT, SNEGSKA (reference sequence). The CDR3 extends over 16 amino acids. In nucleotides, the CDR3 is TGCAGTGCTAGAGATTGGAGACAGGGATCGGACACTGAAGCTTTCTTT. Its translation is CSARDWRQGSDTEAFF.

This clonotype was recorded many times. One junction end does not reproduce the germline sequence, and a read error may be involved. The gene calls are TRBV19 and TRBJ2-3; 8 bases fit TRBD2. Germline-derived CDR1 and CDR2 are LNHDA and SQIVND (reference sequence). The CDR3 has 13 residues. DNA for the CDR3: TGTGCCAGTGGCACTAGCGGCACGGATACGCAGTATTTT. It is translated as CASGTSGTDTQYF. Supplemented by reference TRBV19 and TRBJ2-3, the full variable domain reads DGGITQSPKYLFRKEGQNVTLSCEQNLNHDAMYWYRQDPGQGLRLIYYSQIVNDFQKGDIAEGYSVSREKKESFPLTVTSAQKNPTAFYLCASGTSGTDTQYFGPGTRLTVL.

This clonotype came up many times. The V call is TRBV11-3, the J call TRBJ2-1; no clear D. Germline V gene data show CDR1 as SGHNT and CDR2 as YENEEA. The CDR3 loop spans 12 amino acids. V lost 1 base and J lost 10, with 8 bases in between. DNA for the CDR3: TGTGCCAGCAGCTTAGGGCGCCGAGAGCAGTTCTTC. It is translated as CASSLGRREQFF.

The table lists this clonotype with a few counts. The rearrangement links TRBV28 to TRBJ2-2; maybe TRBD2 (6 bases). This CDR3 is built from 14 residues. Germline values: CDR1 MDHEN, CDR2 SYDVKM. V lost 8 bases, J lost 4 bases, and 14 bases lay in between. CDR3 sequence: CASVLALSTGELFF. The CDR3 DNA is TGTGCCAGCGTACTAGCCCTGAGCACCGGGGAGCTGTTTTTT.

The chain combines TRBV7-9 with TRBJ2-1; D might be TRBD2 (5 bases). Germline-derived CDR1 and CDR2 are SEHNR and FQNEAQ (reference sequence). This CDR3 has 14 residues. Trimming removed 5 bases from V and 8 bases from J, with 16 bases in between. CDR3 sequence reads: CASSLTGLPDEQFF. CDR3 coding DNA: TGTGCCAGCAGCCTTACCGGACTCCCTGATGAGCAGTTCTTC.

Notes on this clonotype: This may be a read error, as it is one base from a much larger clone. The CDR3 region has the DNA TGCAGTGCTGCAACCCTGGGAAAACGGTTTTTT. Translation gives CSAATLGKRFF. This rearrangement joins TRBV20-1 to TRBJ1-4; D not certain. The germline V gene encodes CDR1 DFQATT and CDR2 SNEGSKA (reference sequence). CDR3 length equals 11 residues.

This sequence joins TRBV5-1 and TRBJ1-5; D might be TRBD1 (6 bases). Germline V gene lookup returns CDR1 SGHRS and CDR2 YFSETQ. CDR3 length equals 15 residues. Trimming shortened V by 4 bases and J by 2 bases, and 13 bases separated the two germline ends. CDR3 in DNA: TGCGCCAGCAGCATCTCAGGGGCCGGCAATCAGCCCCAGCATTTT. Protein product: CASSISGAGNQPQHF. The full variable domain, its missing parts supplied by reference TRBV5-1 and TRBJ1-5, is KAGVTQTPRYLIKTRGQQVTLSCSPISGHRSVSWYQQTPGQGLQFLFEYFSETQRNKGNFPGRFSGRQFSNSRSEMNVSTLELGDSALYLCASSISGAGNQPQHFGDGTRLSIL.

The V gene is TRBV10-1, the J gene TRBJ2-4, with D uncertain. The V gene lost 5 bases and the J gene lost 8 bases, with 16 bases spanning the gap. Germline-derived CDR1 and CDR2 are WNHNN and SYGVQD (reference sequence). This CDR3 has 14 residues. The CDR3 loop is CASSQATEKDIQYF. DNA of the CDR3: TGCGCCAGCAGTCAGGCTACCGAAAAGGACATTCAGTACTTC.

This clonotype was recorded at least ten times. The chain links TRBV18 to TRBJ1-1; a weak D match, TRBD1 (6 bases). V lost 4 bases to trimming and J lost 5 bases, with 23 bases between them. This CDR3 region has 17 residues. CDR1 and CDR2 (germline): KGHSH, LQKENI. The CDR3 protein is CASSRILQGKAVTEAFF. The DNA of the CDR3 is TGTGCCAGCTCACGAATACTACAGGGCAAGGCGGTTACTGAAGCTTTCTTT.

At least ten counts were recorded for this clonotype. The chain combines TRBV6-1 with TRBJ2-7; D remains unclear. Germline values: CDR1 MNHNS, CDR2 SASEGT. CDR3 length: 16 residues. The V end was cut by 4 bases, the J end by 0 bases, with 16 bases between. The CDR3 is CASSARSGGSSYEQYF. CDR3 DNA: TGTGCCAGCAGTGCCCGGAGTGGCGGCAGCTCCTACGAGCAGTACTTC.